The clone carrying this TCR beta chain appeared a few times. The target antigen is unknown. Cells sorted as Tregs were CD4+, CD25+ and CD127-/low. Constant-region reverse primers amplified full-length variable regions, followed by semi-nested Nested Universal Primer A PCR. A single record per CDR3 protein comes from TCRdb applying MiXCR to the 5' RACE reads. The sample has fewer than 65,000 distinct CDR3 sequences; around 20% are singletons. Germline CDR1 and CDR2: DFQATT and SNEGSKA (reference sequence). The CDR3 consists of 13 residues. The V gene end was trimmed by 6 bases and the J gene end by 11 bases; junction bases not matched to a gene: 14. Notes on the study in general: Tumor Treg TCRs overlapped most with tumor naive CD4+ cells.

The chain combines TRBV20-1 with TRBJ1-1; 8 bases line up with TRBD1. The specimen was tumor-infiltrating Tregs sorted from the breast tumor. The clonotype was recovered from a female donor with breast cancer. The CDR3 nucleotides read TGCAGTGCCCCGGGACAGGTTACCCCGAGGGCTTTCTTT. As protein: CSAPGQVTPRAFF.